The rows below give T cell receptor beta chains drawn from one sample of a study of patients and donors after allogeneic stem cell transplantation. TCRdb recomputed calls from the RT-PCR reads with MiXCR, one row per CDR3 protein. The repertoire holds fewer than 250,000 distinct CDR3 sequences, with 13% to 15% as singletons. Sequenced: blood, either unsorted or a sorted T cell fraction (not recorded which). The receptors derive from a human donor who was either an allogeneic HSCT recipient or a stem cell or donor lymphocyte infusion donor (not recorded which). It is not recorded whose cells these are; they may come from a transplant donor. Both conserved end residues are part of each CDR3. Each record gives: J gene, D gene, clone size, V gene, CDR3 protein, CDR3 DNA. A D gene is named only where the DNA matches it firmly. Clone size is not always given. Where it is, it says once, few, many or a class for expanded clones.

>TRBJ2-1|.|.|TRBV11-2
CASSLGGQFF
TGTGCCAGCAGCTTAGGGGGTCAGTTCTTC
>TRBJ1-1|.|many|TRBV5-5
CASSGTEAFF
TGTGCCAGCAGCGGTACTGAAGCTTTCTTT
>TRBJ2-1|TRBD2|many|TRBV20-1
CSARAPGVAGFNEQFF
TGCAGTGCTAGAGCCCCCGGGGTAGCGGGGTTCAATGAGCAGTTCTTC
>TRBJ2-6|.|many|TRBV20-1
CSAEASGANVLTF
TGCAGTGCCGAGGCGTCGGGGGCCAACGTCCTGACTTTC
>TRBJ2-1|.|.|TRBV9
CASSEISGGGDEQFF
TGTGCCAGCAGCGAGATTTCCGGAGGGGGGGATGAGCAGTTCTTC
>TRBJ1-5|TRBD1|few|TRBV27
CASRKSGQGYSNQPQHF
TGTGCCAGCAGAAAATCGGGACAGGGGTATAGCAATCAGCCCCAGCATTTT
>TRBJ2-6|.|few|TRBV5-1
CASSLELGTGANVLTF
TGCGCCAGCAGCTTGGAACTGGGTACTGGGGCCAACGTCCTGACTTTC
>TRBJ1-2|.|few|TRBV27
CASSPRDGYGYTF
TGTGCCAGCAGTCCACGGGACGGATATGGCTACACCTTC
>TRBJ1-4|.|many|TRBV12-3/TRBV12-4
CASSLVTGREKLFF
TGTGCCAGCAGTTTAGTGACGGGAAGGGAAAAACTGTTTTTT
>TRBJ1-2|.|.|TRBV3-1
CASSHGESGYTF
TGTGCCAGCAGCCATGGGGAGAGTGGCTACACCTTC
>TRBJ1-5|.|few|TRBV7-2
CASSPGRGQPQHF
TGTGCCAGCAGCCCCGGGAGGGGTCAGCCCCAGCATTTT
>TRBJ1-1|.|few|TRBV29-1
CSARTGEGSTEAFF
TGCAGCGCCAGGACGGGGGAGGGTAGTACTGAAGCTTTCTTT
>TRBJ2-3|.|few|TRBV19
CASSGGQSDTQYF
TGTGCCAGTAGTGGAGGACAGTCAGATACGCAGTATTTT
>TRBJ1-1|.|few|TRBV11-2
CASSLGGGDTEAFF
TGTGCCAGCAGCTTAGGTGGGGGGGACACTGAAGCTTTCTTT
>TRBJ2-3|.|few|TRBV16
CASSQFRGTDTQYF
TGTGCCAGCAGCCAATTCAGGGGCACAGATACGCAGTATTTT
>TRBJ1-2|.|.|TRBV2
CASSLTRGGYTF
TGTGCCAGCAGTCTGACCAGGGGCGGCTACACCTTC
>TRBJ2-3|TRBD1|many|TRBV5-8
CASSRRQGSDTQYF
TGTGCCAGCAGCCGAAGACAGGGGTCAGATACGCAGTATTTT
>TRBJ2-1|TRBD2|.|TRBV5-4
CASSGLAGGLYNEQFF
TGTGCCAGCAGCGGACTAGCGGGAGGTCTCTACAATGAGCAGTTCTTC
>TRBJ2-7|.|.|TRBV7-2
CASSVGTRTVEQYF
TGTGCCAGCAGCGTCGGGACGCGGACGGTCGAGCAGTACTTC
>TRBJ2-6|.|few|TRBV11-1
CASSTAPLIDAELSGANVLTF
TGTGCCAGCAGCACCGCGCCACTCATAGACGCGGAACTCTCTGGGGCCAACGTCCTGACTTTC
>TRBJ2-2|TRBD2|many|TRBV5-1
CASRTSGNTGELFF
TGCGCCAGCAGAACTAGCGGGAACACCGGGGAGCTGTTTTTT
>TRBJ2-3|TRBD1|.|TRBV19
CASSVGQGGADTQYF
TGTGCCAGTAGTGTGGGACAGGGAGGTGCAGATACGCAGTATTTT
>TRBJ1-1|TRBD1|few|TRBV19
CASSSRTGPLWAEAFF
TGTGCCAGTAGTAGTCGGACAGGGCCTCTCTGGGCTGAAGCTTTCTTT
>TRBJ2-7|.|many|TRBV5-1
CASSSWDGYEQYF
TGCGCCAGCAGCTCCTGGGACGGCTACGAGCAGTACTTC
>TRBJ2-1|.|few|TRBV3-1
CASSQDNQHLYNEQFF
TGTGCCAGCAGCCAAGATAACCAGCACCTGTACAATGAGCAGTTCTTC
>TRBJ2-4|.|many|TRBV2
CASSGGYINIQYF
TGTGCCAGCAGTGGTGGTTATATAAACATTCAGTACTTC
>TRBJ2-1|TRBD2|many|TRBV11-3
CASRKPGLAVFF
TGTGCCAGCAGAAAACCGGGACTAGCCGTGTTCTTC
>TRBJ2-5|TRBD1|few|TRBV2
CASSGTGGGETQYF
TGTGCCAGCAGTGGGACAGGGGGCGGAGAGACCCAGTACTTC
>TRBJ2-4|.|few|TRBV5-4
CASSFQIGGAIAKNIQYF
TGTGCCAGCAGCTTCCAAATAGGAGGGGCCATAGCCAAAAACATTCAGTACTTC
>TRBJ2-1|TRBD2|few|TRBV20-1
CSASAGQNEQFF
TGCAGTGCGTCAGCGGGGCAAAATGAGCAGTTCTTC
>TRBJ2-7|.|.|TRBV11-1
CASSATDYEQYF
TGTGCCAGCAGCGCAACAGACTACGAGCAGTACTTC
>TRBJ2-1|.|many|TRBV6-2/TRBV6-3
CASSRLIYNEQFF
TGTGCCAGCAGCCGACTCATCTACAATGAGCAGTTCTTC
>TRBJ2-7|.|.|TRBV7-9
CASSLQVGFSSEQYF
TGTGCCAGCAGCTTACAGGTTGGGTTTTCGAGCGAGCAGTACTTC
>TRBJ2-1|TRBD2|.|TRBV14
CASSQVAGGSYNEQFF
TGTGCCAGCAGCCAAGTGGCGGGAGGGTCATATAATGAGCAGTTCTTC
>TRBJ2-1|.|few|TRBV5-6
CASSLKFYNEQFF
TGTGCCAGCAGCTTGAAGTTTTACAATGAGCAGTTCTTC
>TRBJ2-2|TRBD1|many|TRBV5-5
CASSQTGITGELFF
TGTGCCAGCAGTCAGACAGGGATCACCGGGGAGCTGTTTTTT
>TRBJ1-2|.|.|TRBV5-5
CASSLDSGRKGYTF
TGTGCCAGCAGCTTGGATTCAGGAAGAAAGGGCTACACCTTC
>TRBJ1-2|TRBD1|few|TRBV6-5
CATNRGLGGYTF
TGTGCCACCAACAGGGGGTTGGGTGGCTACACCTTC
>TRBJ1-1|TRBD1|few|TRBV5-1
CASSKGTGGTEAFF
TGCGCCAGCAGCAAAGGGACAGGGGGAACTGAAGCTTTCTTT
>TRBJ2-5|TRBD2|.|TRBV29-1
CSVGASGRGTETQYF
TGCAGCGTTGGAGCTAGCGGGAGAGGTACGGAGACCCAGTACTTC
>TRBJ1-2|TRBD1|.|TRBV3-1
CASSLRQGANYGYTF
TGTGCCAGCAGCCTCAGACAGGGTGCCAACTATGGCTACACCTTC
>TRBJ2-1|TRBD2|.|TRBV5-1
CASSFSSGGAWNEQFF
TGCGCCAGCAGCTTTTCTAGCGGGGGGGCCTGGAATGAGCAGTTCTTC
>TRBJ1-1|.|few|TRBV9
CASSAVVGTEAFF
TGTGCCAGCAGCGCCGTTGTAGGGACCGAAGCTTTCTTT
>TRBJ1-1|.|.|TRBV11-3
CASIKTQGMNTEAFF
TGTGCCAGCATCAAAACTCAGGGGATGAACACTGAAGCTTTCTTT
>TRBJ1-2|.|.|TRBV5-5
CASSFRTYGYTF
TGTGCCAGCAGCTTCAGGACTTATGGCTACACCTTC
>TRBJ1-1|.|few|TRBV24-1
CATSDSEQSNTEAFF
TGTGCCACCAGTGATTCGGAACAATCGAACACTGAAGCTTTCTTT
>TRBJ2-2|.|.|TRBV15
CATSREQGPTGELFF
TGTGCCACCAGCCGAGAGCAGGGACCCACCGGGGAGCTGTTTTTT